This TCR beta chain was sequenced for a study of OX40 agonist ivuxolimab in advanced cancers. In the study overall: Cohort: around 86% men, mean age 60, aged roughly 23 to 90.

The length of the CDR3 is 12 residues. The V end was cut by 11 bases, the J end by 4 bases, with 14 bases between. Germline V gene sequence: CDR1 MDHEN, CDR2 SYDVKM. Clones were read by immunoSEQ multiplex PCR, and TCRdb kept only the in-frame ones, dropping some. The sample carries around 38,000 clones, less than 80% recorded once. This clone was recorded once. Sampling of blood occurred at baseline, cycle 4 day 1, and cycle 7 day 1. Sequencing was performed on CD4+ or CD8+ T cells sorted from blood, taken in a trial of the OX40 agonist ivuxolimab. The clonotype was recovered from an adult with an advanced solid tumor such as melanoma, head and neck, liver or kidney cancer. The chain couples TRBV28 to TRBJ1-2; D gene ambiguous. The CDR3 DNA is TGTGCCGGGTCGGATAGCCCCTATGGCTACACCTTC. Protein: CAGSDSPYGYTF.